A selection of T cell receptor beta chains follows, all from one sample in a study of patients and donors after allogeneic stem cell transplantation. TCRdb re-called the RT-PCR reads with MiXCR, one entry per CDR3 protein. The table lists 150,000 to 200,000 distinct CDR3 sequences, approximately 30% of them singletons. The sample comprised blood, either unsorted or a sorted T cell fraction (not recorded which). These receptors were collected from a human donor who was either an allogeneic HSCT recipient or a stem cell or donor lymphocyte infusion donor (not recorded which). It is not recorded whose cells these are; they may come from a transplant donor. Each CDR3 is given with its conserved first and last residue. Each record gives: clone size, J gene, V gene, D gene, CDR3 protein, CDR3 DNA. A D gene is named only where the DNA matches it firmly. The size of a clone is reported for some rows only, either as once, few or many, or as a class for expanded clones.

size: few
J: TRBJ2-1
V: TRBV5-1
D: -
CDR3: CASSLLDAYNEQFF
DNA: TGCGCCAGCAGCTTGTTAGACGCCTACAATGAGCAGTTCTTC

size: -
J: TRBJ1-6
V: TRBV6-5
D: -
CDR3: CASRGQVFNSPLHF
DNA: TGTGCCAGCAGGGGTCAGGTTTTCAATTCACCCCTCCACTTT

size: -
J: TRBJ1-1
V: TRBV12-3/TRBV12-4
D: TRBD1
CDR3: CASRTGSRAFF
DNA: TGTGCCAGCAGGACAGGGTCCAGAGCTTTCTTT

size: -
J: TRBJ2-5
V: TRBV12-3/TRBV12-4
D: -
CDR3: CASRSTRETQYF
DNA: TGTGCCAGCAGATCGACCAGGGAGACCCAGTACTTC

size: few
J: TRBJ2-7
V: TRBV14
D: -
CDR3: CASSQAGADEQYF
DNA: TGTGCCAGCAGCCAAGCAGGGGCCGACGAGCAGTACTTC

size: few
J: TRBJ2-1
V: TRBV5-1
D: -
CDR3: CASSLALLANEQFF
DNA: TGCGCCAGCAGCTTGGCCCTTTTGGCCAATGAGCAGTTCTTC

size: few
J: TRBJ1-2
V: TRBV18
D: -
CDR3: CASSPGTTSYGYTF
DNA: TGTGCCAGCTCACCAGGCACAACAAGTTATGGCTACACCTTC

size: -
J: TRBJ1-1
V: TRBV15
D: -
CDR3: CATSSPPGAMNTEAFF
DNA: TGTGCCACCAGCAGCCCCCCGGGGGCAATGAACACTGAAGCTTTCTTT

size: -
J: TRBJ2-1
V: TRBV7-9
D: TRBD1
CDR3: CASSLDRGDIYNEQFF
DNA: TGTGCCAGCAGCTTAGACAGGGGCGACATATACAATGAGCAGTTCTTC

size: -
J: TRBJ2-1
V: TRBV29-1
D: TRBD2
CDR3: CSVAEGLAASEQFF
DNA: TGCAGCGTGGCCGAAGGACTAGCGGCCTCTGAGCAGTTCTTC

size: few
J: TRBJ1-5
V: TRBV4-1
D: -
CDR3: CASQDTFSNQPQHF
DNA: TGCGCCAGCCAAGACACGTTTAGCAATCAGCCCCAGCATTTT

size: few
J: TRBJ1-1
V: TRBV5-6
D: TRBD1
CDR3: CASSSRDRGEAFF
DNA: TGTGCCAGCAGCTCCCGGGACAGGGGGGAAGCTTTCTTT

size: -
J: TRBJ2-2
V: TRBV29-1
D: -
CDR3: CSVAALGNTGELFF
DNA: TGCAGCGTTGCCGCGTTGGGGAACACCGGGGAGCTGTTTTTT

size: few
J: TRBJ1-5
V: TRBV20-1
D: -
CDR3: CSARGAIGRYHQPQHF
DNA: TGCAGTGCTAGAGGGGCCATCGGGAGGTACCATCAGCCCCAGCATTTT

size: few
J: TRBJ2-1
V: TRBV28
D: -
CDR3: CASSSGTPPEQFF
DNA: TGTGCCAGCAGTTCCGGGACTCCACCGGAGCAGTTCTTC

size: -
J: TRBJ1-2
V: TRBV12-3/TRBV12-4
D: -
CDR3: CASSQIIDRSYGYTF
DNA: TGTGCCAGCAGTCAAATAATCGACAGGTCCTATGGCTACACCTTC

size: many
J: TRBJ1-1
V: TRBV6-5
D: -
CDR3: CASSYYARALTEAFF
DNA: TGTGCCAGCAGTTACTACGCCCGGGCCCTCACTGAAGCTTTCTTT

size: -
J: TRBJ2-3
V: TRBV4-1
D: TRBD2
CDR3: CASSQWGPGGAGDTQYF
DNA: TGCGCCAGCAGCCAATGGGGCCCCGGGGGGGCAGGAGATACGCAGTATTTT

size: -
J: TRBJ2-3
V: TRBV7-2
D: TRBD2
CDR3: CASSLGAGGADTQYF
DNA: TGTGCCAGCAGCTTAGGAGCGGGAGGAGCAGATACGCAGTATTTT

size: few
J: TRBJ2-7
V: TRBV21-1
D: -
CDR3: CASSKARRTSFYEQYF
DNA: TGTGCCAGCAGCAAAGCGCGCAGGACCTCTTTTTACGAGCAGTACTTC

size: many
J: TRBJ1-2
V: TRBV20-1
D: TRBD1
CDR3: CSARDRGNYGYTF
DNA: TGCAGTGCTAGGGACAGGGGGAACTATGGCTACACCTTC

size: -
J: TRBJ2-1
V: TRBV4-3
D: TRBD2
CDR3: CASSQDPRTSGNNEQFF
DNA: TGCGCCAGCAGCCAAGATCCTCGGACTAGCGGGAACAATGAGCAGTTCTTC

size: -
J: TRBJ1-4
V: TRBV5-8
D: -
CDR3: CASSPPGKLFF
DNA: TGTGCCAGCAGCCCCCCCGGAAAACTGTTTTTT

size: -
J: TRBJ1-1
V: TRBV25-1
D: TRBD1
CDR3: CASRDSLNTEAFF
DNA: TGTGCCAGCCGGGACAGCCTGAACACTGAAGCTTTCTTT

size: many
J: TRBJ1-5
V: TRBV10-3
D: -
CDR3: CAISERLDQPQHF
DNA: TGTGCCATCAGTGAGCGATTAGATCAGCCCCAGCATTTT

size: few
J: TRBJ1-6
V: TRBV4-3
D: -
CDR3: CASSQERGTPLHF
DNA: TGCGCCAGCAGCCAAGAGCGGGGAACACCCCTCCACTTT

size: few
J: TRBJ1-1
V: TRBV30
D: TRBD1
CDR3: CAWSHQGGAGTEAFF
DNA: TGTGCCTGGTCCCATCAGGGGGGGGCCGGCACTGAAGCTTTCTTT

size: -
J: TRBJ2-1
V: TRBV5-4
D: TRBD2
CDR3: CASSPWGGTSTYNEQFF
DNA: TGTGCCAGCAGCCCCTGGGGGGGGACTAGTACCTACAATGAGCAGTTCTTC

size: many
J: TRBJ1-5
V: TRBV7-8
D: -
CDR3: CASSLVGRRNQPQHF
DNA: TGTGCCAGCAGCTTAGTGGGAAGGAGGAATCAGCCCCAGCATTTT

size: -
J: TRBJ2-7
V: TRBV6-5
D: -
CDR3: CASSYTRRAYEQYF
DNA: TGTGCCAGCAGTTACACAAGGAGGGCCTACGAGCAGTACTTC

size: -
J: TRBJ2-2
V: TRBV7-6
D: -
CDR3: CASSFPEKRNTGELFF
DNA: TGTGCCAGCAGCTTTCCGGAGAAACGAAACACCGGGGAGCTGTTTTTT

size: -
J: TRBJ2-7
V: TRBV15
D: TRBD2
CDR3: CATGTGTSAPYEQYF
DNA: TGTGCCACCGGTACCGGGACTAGCGCTCCCTACGAGCAGTACTTC

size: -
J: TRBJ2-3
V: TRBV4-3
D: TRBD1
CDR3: CASSQTGGKDTDTQYF
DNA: TGCGCCAGCAGCCAGACAGGGGGCAAGGATACGGATACGCAGTATTTT

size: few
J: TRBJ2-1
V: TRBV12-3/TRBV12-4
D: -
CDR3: CASSLGRLLRNNEQFF
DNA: TGTGCCAGCAGTTTAGGTAGACTATTACGAAACAATGAGCAGTTCTTC

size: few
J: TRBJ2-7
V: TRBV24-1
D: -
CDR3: CATSDWRVPYEQYF
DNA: TGTGCCACCAGTGATTGGAGGGTACCCTACGAGCAGTACTTC

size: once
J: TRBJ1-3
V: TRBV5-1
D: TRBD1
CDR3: CASSRGQAYSGNTIYF
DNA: TGCGCCAGCAGCCGAGGACAGGCCTACTCTGGAAACACCATATATTTT

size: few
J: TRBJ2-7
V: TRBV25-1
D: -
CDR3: CASSGSANSYEQYF
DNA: TGTGCCAGCAGTGGATCAGCGAACTCCTACGAGCAGTACTTC

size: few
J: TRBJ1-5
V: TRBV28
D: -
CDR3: CASSVVGGIPQPQHF
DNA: TGTGCCAGCAGTGTTGTTGGGGGGATACCTCAGCCCCAGCATTTT

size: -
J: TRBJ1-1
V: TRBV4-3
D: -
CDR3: CASSQGQGTVNTEAFF
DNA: TGCGCCAGCAGCCAAGGGCAGGGGACGGTGAACACTGAAGCTTTCTTT

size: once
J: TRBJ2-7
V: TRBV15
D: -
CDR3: CATSRESGQRAYEQYF
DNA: TGTGCCACCAGCAGAGAGTCCGGCCAGCGCGCCTACGAGCAGTACTTC

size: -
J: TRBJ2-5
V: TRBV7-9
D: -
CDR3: CASSAGQRTDQETQYF
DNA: TGTGCCAGCAGCGCAGGACAGAGGACGGACCAAGAGACCCAGTACTTC

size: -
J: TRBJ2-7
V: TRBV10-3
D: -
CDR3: CAISESGTPGVYEQYF
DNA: TGTGCCATCAGTGAGTCTGGGACTCCGGGAGTCTACGAGCAGTACTTC

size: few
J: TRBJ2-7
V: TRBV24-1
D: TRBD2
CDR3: CATSVGLAGEGYEQYF
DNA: TGTGCCACCAGTGTCGGACTAGCGGGAGAAGGATACGAGCAGTACTTC